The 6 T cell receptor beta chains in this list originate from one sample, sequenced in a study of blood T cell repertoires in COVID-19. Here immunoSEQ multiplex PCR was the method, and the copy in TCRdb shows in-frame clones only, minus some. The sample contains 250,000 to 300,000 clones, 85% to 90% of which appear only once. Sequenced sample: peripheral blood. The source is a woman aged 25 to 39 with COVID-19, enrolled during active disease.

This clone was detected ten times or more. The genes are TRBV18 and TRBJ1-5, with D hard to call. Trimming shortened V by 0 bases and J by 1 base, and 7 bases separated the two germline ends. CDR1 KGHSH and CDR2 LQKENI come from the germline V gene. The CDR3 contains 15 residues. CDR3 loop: CASSPPYSSNQPQHF. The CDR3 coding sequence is TGTGCCAGCTCACCACCTTATAGCAGCAATCAGCCCCAGCATTTT.

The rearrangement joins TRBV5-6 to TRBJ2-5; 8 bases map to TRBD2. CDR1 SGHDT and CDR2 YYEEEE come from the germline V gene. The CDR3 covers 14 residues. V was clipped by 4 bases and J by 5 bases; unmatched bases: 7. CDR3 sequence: CASSLGTRVETQYF. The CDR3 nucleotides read TGTGCCAGCAGCCTTGGGACTAGGGTGGAGACCCAGTACTTC.

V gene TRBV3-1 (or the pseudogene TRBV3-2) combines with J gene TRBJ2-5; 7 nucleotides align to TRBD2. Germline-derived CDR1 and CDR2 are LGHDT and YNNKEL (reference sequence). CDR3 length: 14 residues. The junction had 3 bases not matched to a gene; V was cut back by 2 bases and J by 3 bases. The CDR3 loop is CASSQRDYEETQYF. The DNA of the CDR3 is TGTGCCAGCAGCCAACGGGACTACGAAGAGACCCAGTACTTC.

CDR3 nucleotides: TGCGCCAGCAGCTTGGGGCGGGGGGCCTACAATGAGCAGTTCTTC. Its protein product is CASSLGRGAYNEQFF. V usage is TRBV5-1 and J usage is TRBJ2-1; 8 nucleotides align to TRBD2. CDR3 length: 15 amino acids. Trimming took 0 bases from V and 2 from J; bases not matched to a gene: 1. Germline CDR1 reads SGHRS; CDR2 reads YFSETQ.

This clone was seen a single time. Here the CDR3 reads CASSLNPGIYEQYF. DNA for the CDR3: TGTGCCAGCAGCTTAAATCCGGGGATCTACGAGCAGTACTTC. The chain employs TRBV7-2 and TRBJ2-7, with D perhaps TRBD2 (5 bases). In germline, CDR1 is SGHTA, CDR2 FQGNSA. V gave up 2 bases and J gave up 3 bases, with 11 bases separating them. CDR3 length: 14 amino acids.

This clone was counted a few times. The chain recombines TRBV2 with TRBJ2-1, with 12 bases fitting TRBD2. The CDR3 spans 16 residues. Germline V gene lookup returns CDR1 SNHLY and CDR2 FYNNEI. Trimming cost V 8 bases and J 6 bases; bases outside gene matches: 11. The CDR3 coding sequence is TGTGCCAGCCTACTTCCGGGACTAGCGGGTATCAATGAGCAGTTCTTC. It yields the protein CASLLPGLAGINEQFF.